The 22 T cell receptor beta chains below all came from one sample that was sequenced in a study of shared clonotypes between healthy human individuals. Repertoires were generated with immunoSEQ multiplex PCR, while TCRdb's copy carries only in-frame clones and drops some. The data show some 1.5 million clones, approximately 96% seen once. The sequenced sample was naive CD4+ T cells sorted from blood. Subset defined: CD45RA+ positively selected. These receptors all stem from a man in his thirties or forties in good health.

The chain couples TRBV10-1 to TRBJ2-1; D gene uncertain. CDR1 and CDR2 from the germline V gene are WNHNN and SYGVQD (reference sequence). V was cut by 0 bases and J by 7 bases, with 13 bases left in between. This CDR3 contains 15 residues. Written as DNA, the CDR3 is TGCGCCAGCAGTGAGTCAAGCAGACCCTGGAATGAGCAGTTCTTC. Its protein is CASSESSRPWNEQFF.

The J gene is TRBJ2-3, the V gene TRBV18, with no clear D. Germline values: CDR1 KGHSH, CDR2 LQKENI. The CDR3 consists of 12 residues. The V end lost 7 bases, the J end lost 6 bases, and 11 bases lay between the germline ends. The CDR3 DNA is TGTGCCAGCTTACCCCAATCCGATACGCAGTATTTT. It encodes CASLPQSDTQYF.

The chain has TRBV29-1 and TRBJ2-1; 11 bases agree with TRBD2. V dropped 4 bases and J dropped 7; count of bases not matched to a gene: 9. This CDR3 contains 15 residues. CDR1 SQVTM and CDR2 ANQGSEA come from the germline V gene. The CDR3 region has the DNA TGCAGCGTTGCCCGGCTAGCGGGAGGTGGGAATGAGCAGTTCTTC. The encoded protein is CSVARLAGGGNEQFF.

This rearrangement joins TRBV18 to TRBJ1-5, with D uncertain. V lost 2 bases and J 5 bases, leaving 4 bases between the germline ends. The length of the CDR3 is 12 residues. Germline V gene data show CDR1 as KGHSH and CDR2 as LQKENI. CDR3 sequence: CASSPFHQPQHF. The CDR3 coding sequence is TGTGCCAGCTCACCATTTCATCAGCCCCAGCATTTT. Variable domain in full (rest from reference TRBV18 and TRBJ1-5): NAGVMQNPRHLVRRRGQEARLRCSPMKGHSHVYWYRQLPEEGLKFMVYLQKENIIDESGMPKERFSAEFPKEGPSILRIQQVVRGDSAAYFCASSPFHQPQHFGDGTRLSIL.

The gene calls are TRBV25-1 and TRBJ1-1; no clear D gene. Trimming removed 2 bases from V and 6 bases from J, with 7 bases in between. Germline-derived CDR1 and CDR2 are MGHDK and SYGVNS. The CDR3 is 12 amino acids. The CDR3 sequence is CASSENLAEAFF. DNA of the CDR3: TGTGCCAGCAGTGAAAATCTCGCTGAAGCTTTCTTT.

The rearrangement uses TRBV5-1 and TRBJ2-7; D ambiguous. Germline CDR1 SGHRS, CDR2 YFSETQ. Trimming pared 1 base from V and 3 bases from J, leaving 11 bases between. The CDR3 is made up of 14 amino acids. The CDR3 sequence: CASSLTGIGYEQYF. CDR3 DNA sequence: TGCGCCAGCAGCTTGACTGGGATCGGCTACGAGCAGTACTTC.

This clone was detected once. This chain connects TRBV29-1 to TRBJ1-5; D call uncertain. This CDR3 has 13 amino acids. V was cut by 4 bases and J by 4 bases, with 11 bases left in between. Germline CDR1 reads SQVTM; CDR2 reads ANQGSEA. CDR3 region: CSVVGLPNQPQHF. The CDR3 DNA reads as TGCAGCGTTGTCGGACTCCCAAATCAGCCCCAGCATTTT.

V and J are TRBV11-2 and TRBJ1-1, with 7 positions matching TRBD1. V lost 5 bases, J lost 8 bases, and 17 bases stayed unmatched. Germline V gene lookup returns CDR1 SGHAT and CDR2 FQNNGV. This CDR3 spans 16 amino acids. This chain's CDR3 is CASSIGQAWVEREAFF. DNA for the CDR3: TGTGCCAGCAGCATTGGACAGGCCTGGGTTGAACGGGAAGCTTTCTTT.

The chain combines TRBV27 with TRBJ1-2; D is unresolved. V was cut by 4 bases and J by 8 bases, with 26 bases left in between. Germline assignment: CDR1 MNHEY and CDR2 SMNVEV (reference sequence). This CDR3 region has 17 residues. The CDR3 bases are TGTGCCAGCAGTTCCATCAGTGGGGAGTGGGAGATCAAGGGCTACACCTTC. Protein: CASSSISGEWEIKGYTF.

The CDR3 spells CASSLVTDSYEQYF. Written as DNA, the CDR3 is TGTGCCAGCTCACTCGTGACAGACTCCTACGAGCAGTACTTC. This sequence joins TRBV18 and TRBJ2-7; D might be TRBD1 (5 bases). The CDR3 loop spans 14 amino acids. V lost 4 bases and J lost 0, with 10 bases in between. Germline CDR1 and CDR2: KGHSH and LQKENI.

The J gene is TRBJ2-2, the V gene TRBV28; D is perhaps TRBD1 or TRBD2 (5 bases each). The CDR3 covers 14 residues. Germline V gives CDR1 MDHEN, CDR2 SYDVKM. V was cut by 10 bases and J by 4 bases, with 16 bases left in between. CDR3 sequence: CATSGKGPTGELFF. CDR3 nucleotide sequence: TGTGCCACCTCCGGGAAGGGGCCCACCGGGGAGCTGTTTTTT.

This clone was detected only once. DNA of the CDR3: TGCGCCAGCAGCGCCAGGTCCTCTGGAAACACCATATATTTT. Encoded protein: CASSARSSGNTIYF. The chain combines TRBV5-1 with TRBJ1-3; D is unresolved. Germline CDR1 SGHRS, CDR2 YFSETQ. The germline V and J ends were trimmed by 4 bases and 0 bases, with 8 bases remaining between them. CDR3 length: 14 residues. Variable domain in full (rest from reference TRBV5-1 and TRBJ1-3): KAGVTQTPRYLIKTRGQQVTLSCSPISGHRSVSWYQQTPGQGLQFLFEYFSETQRNKGNFPGRFSGRQFSNSRSEMNVSTLELGDSALYLCASSARSSGNTIYFGEGSWLTVV.

This rearrangement joins TRBV11-2 to TRBJ2-1; D gene ambiguous. V lost 5 bases to trimming and J lost 7 bases, with 9 bases between them. The CDR3 consists of 12 residues. CDR1 is SGHAT, CDR2 FQNNGV, per germline. Here the CDR3 reads CASSRRPNEQFF. The CDR3 DNA follows: TGTGCCAGCAGCCGAAGGCCTAATGAGCAGTTCTTC.

The gene calls are TRBV28 and TRBJ2-7; 7 bases match TRBD1. CDR1 and CDR2 from the germline V gene are MDHEN and SYDVKM. The V segment lost 6 bases and the J segment 6 bases; nucleotides outside the gene matches: 11. The CDR3 runs 14 residues. DNA of the CDR3: TGTGCCAGCAGCGTACAGGGGACAAGCCGCGAGCAGTACTTC. The encoded protein is CASSVQGTSREQYF. The whole variable domain, remainder taken from reference TRBV28 and TRBJ2-7, is DVKVTQSSRYLVKRTGEKVFLECVQDMDHENMFWYRQDPGLGLRLIYFSYDVKMKEKGDIPEGYSVSREKKERFSLILESASTNQTSMYLCASSVQGTSREQYFGPGTRLTVT.

The chain employs TRBV5-1 and TRBJ2-7; 10 bases are a match to TRBD2. Looked up from germline, CDR1 is SGHRS and CDR2 is YFSETQ. There are 15 residues in the CDR3. The V segment lost 0 bases and the J segment 3 bases; nucleotides outside the gene matches: 3. Here the CDR3 DNA reads TGCGCCAGCAGCTTGGAGCTAGCGGGAGTCTACGAGCAGTACTTC. Translating gives CASSLELAGVYEQYF.

V usage is TRBV10-3 and J usage is TRBJ2-1, with 10 bases identical to TRBD1. The CDR3 has 14 residues. V lost 6 bases and J lost 10; bases outside the gene matches: 9. CDR1 is ENHRY, CDR2 SYGVKD, per germline. The DNA of the CDR3 is TGTGCCATCAGGGGGACAGGGGATGAATGGGAGCAGTTCTTC. The encoded protein is CAIRGTGDEWEQFF.

The chain recombines TRBV19 with TRBJ2-5; D remains unclear. The germline V gene encodes CDR1 LNHDA and CDR2 SQIVND (reference sequence). The V gene lost 6 bases and the J gene lost 2 bases, with 16 bases spanning the gap. The CDR3 is 15 residues long. DNA of the CDR3: TGTGCCAGTAGCAAAACAAGAAACGGACAAGAGACCCAGTACTTC. The encoded protein is CASSKTRNGQETQYF.

The table lists this clone with a few counts. Other DNA sequences in this specimen translate into the identical CDR3. The chain carries TRBV10-3 and TRBJ1-1; 7 bases agree with TRBD1. V was clipped by 3 bases and J by 0 bases; unmatched bases: 1. Germline CDR1 ENHRY, CDR2 SYGVKD. The CDR3 spans 14 residues. The CDR3 region is CAISETGVNTEAFF. Here the CDR3 DNA reads TGTGCCATCAGTGAAACAGGGGTGAACACTGAAGCTTTCTTT.

The rearrangement links TRBV19 to TRBJ1-2; TRBD1 aligns across 9 bases. Trimming at V came to 4 bases and at J to 3 bases, leaving 6 bases not matched to a gene. This CDR3 region has 15 residues. In germline, CDR1 is LNHDA, CDR2 SQIVND (reference sequence). The CDR3 coding sequence is TGTGCCAGTAGTACCAACGGGGACAGGGACTATGGCTACACCTTC. It translates to CASSTNGDRDYGYTF.

This clone was counted once. This chain links TRBV10-3 with TRBJ1-5; a weak D match, TRBD1 (5 bases). V was cut by 3 bases and J by 6 bases, with 9 bases left in between. CDR3 length: 13 amino acids. Germline CDR1 is ENHRY and CDR2 is SYGVKD. As DNA, the CDR3 is TGTGCCATCAGTGATTCCGGGGGTCAGCCCCAGCATTTT. Protein sequence: CAISDSGGQPQHF.

This clone has a single count. The V call is TRBV10-3, the J call TRBJ2-3; 10 nucleotides line up with TRBD1. Unmatched junction bases numbered 6, after V lost 6 bases and J lost 6 bases. The CDR3 covers 14 residues. CDR1 is ENHRY and CDR2 is SYGVKD in the germline V gene. The CDR3 sequence is CAIRATGGSDTQYF. CDR3 nucleotides: TGTGCCATCAGGGCGACAGGGGGCAGTGATACGCAGTATTTT.

The CDR3 region has the DNA TGTGCCAGCAGCCCCCAGCGTCAAGGGGGACCTAACTATGGCTACACCTTC. Residues: CASSPQRQGGPNYGYTF. The rearrangement uses TRBV27 and TRBJ1-2, with a possible D match to TRBD1 (6 bases). Trimming shortened V by 6 bases and J by 0 bases, and 20 bases separated the two germline ends. The CDR3 has 17 amino acids. CDR1 is MNHEY and CDR2 is SMNVEV in the germline V gene (reference sequence).